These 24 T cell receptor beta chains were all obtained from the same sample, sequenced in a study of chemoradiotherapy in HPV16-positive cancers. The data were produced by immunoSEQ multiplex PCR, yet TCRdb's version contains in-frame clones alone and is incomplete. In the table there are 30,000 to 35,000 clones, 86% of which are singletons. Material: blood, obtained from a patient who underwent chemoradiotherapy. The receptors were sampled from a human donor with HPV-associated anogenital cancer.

CDR3 region: CASSQVGVNTEAFF. CDR3 DNA sequence: TGTGCCAGCAGCCAAGTTGGGGTGAACACTGAAGCTTTCTTT. The genes are TRBV4-2 and TRBJ1-1; D gene unclear. This CDR3 is 14 amino acids long. Per the germline V gene, CDR1 is LGHNA and CDR2 is YNFKEQ. V was cut by 1 base and J by 0 bases, with 6 bases left in between.

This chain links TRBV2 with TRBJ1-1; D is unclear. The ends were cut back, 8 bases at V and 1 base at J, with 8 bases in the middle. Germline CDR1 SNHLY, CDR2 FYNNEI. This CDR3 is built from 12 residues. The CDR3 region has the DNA TGTGCCAGCCAAAATGCGAACACTGAAGCTTTCTTT. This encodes CASQNANTEAFF.

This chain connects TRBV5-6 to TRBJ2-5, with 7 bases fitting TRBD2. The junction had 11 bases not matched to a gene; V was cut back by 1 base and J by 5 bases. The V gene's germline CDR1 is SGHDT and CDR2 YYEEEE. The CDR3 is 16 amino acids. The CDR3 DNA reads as TGTGCCAGCAGCTTGACCCCTTGGGGGGGTAGGGAGACCCAGTACTTC. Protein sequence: CASSLTPWGGRETQYF.

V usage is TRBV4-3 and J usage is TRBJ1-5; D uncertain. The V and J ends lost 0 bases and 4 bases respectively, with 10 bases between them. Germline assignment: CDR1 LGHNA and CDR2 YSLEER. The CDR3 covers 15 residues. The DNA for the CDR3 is TGCGCCAGCAGCCAAGATTTTGCGTGGAATCAGCCCCAGCATTTT. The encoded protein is CASSQDFAWNQPQHF.

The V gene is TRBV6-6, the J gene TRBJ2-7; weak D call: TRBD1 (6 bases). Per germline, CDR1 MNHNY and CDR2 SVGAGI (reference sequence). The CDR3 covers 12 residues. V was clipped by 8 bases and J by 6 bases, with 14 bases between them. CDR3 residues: CASGGPLVEQYF. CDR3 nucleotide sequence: TGTGCCAGCGGGGGCCCTTTGGTCGAGCAGTACTTC.

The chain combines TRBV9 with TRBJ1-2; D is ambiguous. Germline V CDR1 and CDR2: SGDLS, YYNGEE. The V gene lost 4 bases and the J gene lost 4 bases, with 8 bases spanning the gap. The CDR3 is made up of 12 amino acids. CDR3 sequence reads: CASSSGLYGYTF. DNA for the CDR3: TGTGCCAGCAGCTCAGGCCTCTATGGCTACACCTTC.

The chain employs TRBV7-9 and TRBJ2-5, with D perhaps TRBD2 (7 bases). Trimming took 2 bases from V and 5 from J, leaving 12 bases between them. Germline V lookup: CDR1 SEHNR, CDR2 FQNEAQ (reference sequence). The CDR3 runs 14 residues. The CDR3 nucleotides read TGTGCCAGCAGCTTAAGGGGGGGTGCCGAGACCCAGTACTTC. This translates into CASSLRGGAETQYF.

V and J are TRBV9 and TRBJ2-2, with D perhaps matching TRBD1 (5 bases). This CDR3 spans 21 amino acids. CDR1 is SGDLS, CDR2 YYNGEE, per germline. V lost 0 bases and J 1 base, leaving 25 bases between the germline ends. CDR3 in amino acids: CASSVEGLGQGLVGNTGELFF. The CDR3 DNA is TGTGCCAGCAGCGTAGAAGGCTTAGGGCAGGGCCTCGTTGGGAACACCGGGGAGCTGTTTTTT.

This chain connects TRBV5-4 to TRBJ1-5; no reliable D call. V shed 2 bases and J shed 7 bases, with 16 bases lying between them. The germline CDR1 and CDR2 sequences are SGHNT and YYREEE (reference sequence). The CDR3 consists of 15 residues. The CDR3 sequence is CASSFGGDGTQPQHF. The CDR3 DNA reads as TGTGCCAGCAGCTTTGGTGGTGACGGAACCCAGCCCCAGCATTTT.

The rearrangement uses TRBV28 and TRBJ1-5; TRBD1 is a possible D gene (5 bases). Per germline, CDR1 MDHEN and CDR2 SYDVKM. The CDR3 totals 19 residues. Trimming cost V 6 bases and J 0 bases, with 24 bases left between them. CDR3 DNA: TGTGCCAGCAGCAGCTTCTGGGGGAAGCCCCCGTATAGCAATCAGCCCCAGCATTTT. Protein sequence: CASSSFWGKPPYSNQPQHF. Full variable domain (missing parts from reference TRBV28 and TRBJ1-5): DVKVTQSSRYLVKRTGEKVFLECVQDMDHENMFWYRQDPGLGLRLIYFSYDVKMKEKGDIPEGYSVSREKKERFSLILESASTNQTSMYLCASSSFWGKPPYSNQPQHFGDGTRLSIL.

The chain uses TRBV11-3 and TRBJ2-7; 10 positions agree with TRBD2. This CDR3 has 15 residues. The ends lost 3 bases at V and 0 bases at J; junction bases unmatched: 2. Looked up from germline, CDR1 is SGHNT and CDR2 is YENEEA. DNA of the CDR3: TGTGCCAGCAGCTTTAGCGGGGGGAGCTCCTACGAGCAGTACTTC. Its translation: CASSFSGGSSYEQYF.

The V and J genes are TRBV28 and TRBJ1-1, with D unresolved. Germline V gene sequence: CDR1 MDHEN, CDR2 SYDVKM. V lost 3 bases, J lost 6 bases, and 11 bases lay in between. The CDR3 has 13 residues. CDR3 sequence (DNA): TGTGCCAGCAGTTTGTGGCAGCCACCTGAAGCTTTCTTT. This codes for CASSLWQPPEAFF.

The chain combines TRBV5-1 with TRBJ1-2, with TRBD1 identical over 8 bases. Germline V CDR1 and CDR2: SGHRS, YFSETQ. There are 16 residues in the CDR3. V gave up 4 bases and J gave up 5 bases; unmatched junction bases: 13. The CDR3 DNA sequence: TGCGCCAGCAGCCGGGCCCCGGGACAGGAGATTTATGGCTACACCTTC. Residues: CASSRAPGQEIYGYTF.

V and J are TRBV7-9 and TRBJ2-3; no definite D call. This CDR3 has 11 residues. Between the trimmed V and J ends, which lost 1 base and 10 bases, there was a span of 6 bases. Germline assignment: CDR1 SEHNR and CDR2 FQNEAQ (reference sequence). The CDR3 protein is CASSLVTAQYF. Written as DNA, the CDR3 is TGTGCCAGCAGCTTAGTAACAGCGCAGTATTTT.

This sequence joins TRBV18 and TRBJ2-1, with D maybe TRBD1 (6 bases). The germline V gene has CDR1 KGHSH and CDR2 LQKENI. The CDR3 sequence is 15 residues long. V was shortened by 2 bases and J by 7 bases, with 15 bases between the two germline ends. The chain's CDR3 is CASSPKQGYPNEQFF. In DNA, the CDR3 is TGTGCCAGCTCACCAAAACAGGGCTATCCTAATGAGCAGTTCTTC.

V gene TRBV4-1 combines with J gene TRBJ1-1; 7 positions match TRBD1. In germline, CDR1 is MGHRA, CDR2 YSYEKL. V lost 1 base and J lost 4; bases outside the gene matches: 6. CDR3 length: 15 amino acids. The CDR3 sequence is CASSQGHQGGTEAFF. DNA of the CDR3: TGCGCCAGCAGCCAAGGGCACCAGGGGGGCACTGAAGCTTTCTTT.

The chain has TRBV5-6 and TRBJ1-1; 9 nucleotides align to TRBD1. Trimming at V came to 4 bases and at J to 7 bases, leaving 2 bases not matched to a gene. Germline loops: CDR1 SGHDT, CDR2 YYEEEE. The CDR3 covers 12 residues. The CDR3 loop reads CASSGTGYEAFF. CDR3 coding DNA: TGTGCCAGCAGCGGGACAGGGTATGAAGCTTTCTTT.

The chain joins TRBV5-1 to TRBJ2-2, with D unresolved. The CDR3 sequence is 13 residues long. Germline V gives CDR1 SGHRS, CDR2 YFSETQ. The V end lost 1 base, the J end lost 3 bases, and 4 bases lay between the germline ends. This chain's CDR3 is CASSLYDTGELFF. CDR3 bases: TGCGCCAGCAGCTTGTATGACACCGGGGAGCTGTTTTTT.

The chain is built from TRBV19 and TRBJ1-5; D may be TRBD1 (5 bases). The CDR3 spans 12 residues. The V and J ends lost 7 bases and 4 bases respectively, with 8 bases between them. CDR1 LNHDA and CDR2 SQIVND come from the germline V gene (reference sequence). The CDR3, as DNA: TGTGCCAGTAATGCAGGGAATCAGCCCCAGCATTTT. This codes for CASNAGNQPQHF.

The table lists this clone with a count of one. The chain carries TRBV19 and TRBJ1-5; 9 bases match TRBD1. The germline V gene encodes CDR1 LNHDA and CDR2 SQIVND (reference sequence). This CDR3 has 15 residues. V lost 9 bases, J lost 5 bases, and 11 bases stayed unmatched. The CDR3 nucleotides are TGTGCCAGCACTAGGGACAGGGAAAACCATCAGCCCCAGCATTTT. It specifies CASTRDRENHQPQHF.

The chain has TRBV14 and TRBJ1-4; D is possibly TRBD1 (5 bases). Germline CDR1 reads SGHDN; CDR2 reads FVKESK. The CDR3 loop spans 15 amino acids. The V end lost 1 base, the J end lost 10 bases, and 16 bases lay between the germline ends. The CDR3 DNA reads TGTGCCAGCAGCCAAGTCCAGGGCCCACTAGGAAAACTGTTTTTT. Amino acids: CASSQVQGPLGKLFF.

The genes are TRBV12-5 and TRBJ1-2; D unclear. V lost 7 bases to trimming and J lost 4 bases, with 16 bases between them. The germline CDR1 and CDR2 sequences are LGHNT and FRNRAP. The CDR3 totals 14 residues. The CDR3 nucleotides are TGTGCTAGTGCCTCGGACGCCTCGCCCTATGGCTACACCTTC. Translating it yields CASASDASPYGYTF.

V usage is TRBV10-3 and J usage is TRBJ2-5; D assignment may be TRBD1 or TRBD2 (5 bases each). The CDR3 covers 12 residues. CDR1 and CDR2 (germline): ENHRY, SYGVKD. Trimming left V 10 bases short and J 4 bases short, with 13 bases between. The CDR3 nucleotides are TGTGCCACGAACCGGGACCGAGAGACCCAGTACTTC. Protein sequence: CATNRDRETQYF.

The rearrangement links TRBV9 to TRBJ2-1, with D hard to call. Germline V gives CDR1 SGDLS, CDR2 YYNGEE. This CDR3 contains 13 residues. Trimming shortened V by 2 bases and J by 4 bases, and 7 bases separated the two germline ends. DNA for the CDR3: TGTGCCAGCAGCGTCCCGATTTACAATGAGCAGTTCTTC. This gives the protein CASSVPIYNEQFF. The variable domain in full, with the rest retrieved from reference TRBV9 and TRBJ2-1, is DSGVTQTPKHLITATGQRVTLRCSPRSGDLSVYWYQQSLDQGLQFLIQYYNGEERAKGNILERFSAQQFPDLHSELNLSSLELGDSALYFCASSVPIYNEQFFGPGTRLTVL.